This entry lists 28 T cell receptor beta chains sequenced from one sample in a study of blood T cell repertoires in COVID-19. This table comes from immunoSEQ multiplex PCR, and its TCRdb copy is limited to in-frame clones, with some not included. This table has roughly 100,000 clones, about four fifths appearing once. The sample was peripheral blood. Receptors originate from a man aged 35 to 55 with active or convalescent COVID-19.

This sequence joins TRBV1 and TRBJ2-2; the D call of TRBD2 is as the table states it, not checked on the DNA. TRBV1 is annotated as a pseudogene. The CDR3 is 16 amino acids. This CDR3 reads CTSRYRESAGTGELFF. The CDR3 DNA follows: TGCACCAGCAGGTATCGGGAGAGCGCGGGCACCGGGGAGCTGTTTTTT.

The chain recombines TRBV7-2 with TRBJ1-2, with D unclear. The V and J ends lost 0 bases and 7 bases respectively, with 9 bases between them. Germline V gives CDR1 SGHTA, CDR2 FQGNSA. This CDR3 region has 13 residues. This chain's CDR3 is CASSLAGTAGYTF. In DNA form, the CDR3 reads TGTGCCAGCAGCTTAGCAGGTACAGCTGGCTACACCTTC.

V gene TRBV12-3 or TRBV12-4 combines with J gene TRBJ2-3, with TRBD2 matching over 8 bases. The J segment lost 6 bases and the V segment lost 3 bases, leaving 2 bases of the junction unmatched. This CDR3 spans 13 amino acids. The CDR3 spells CASSFPGGDTQYF. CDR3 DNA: TGTGCCAGCAGTTTCCCGGGAGGGGATACGCAGTATTTT.

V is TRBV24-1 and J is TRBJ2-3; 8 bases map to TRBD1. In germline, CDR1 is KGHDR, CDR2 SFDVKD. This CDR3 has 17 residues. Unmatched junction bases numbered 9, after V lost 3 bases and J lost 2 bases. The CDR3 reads CATSDLKTGADTDTQYF. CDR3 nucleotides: TGTGCCACCAGTGATCTGAAGACAGGGGCCGACACAGATACGCAGTATTTT.

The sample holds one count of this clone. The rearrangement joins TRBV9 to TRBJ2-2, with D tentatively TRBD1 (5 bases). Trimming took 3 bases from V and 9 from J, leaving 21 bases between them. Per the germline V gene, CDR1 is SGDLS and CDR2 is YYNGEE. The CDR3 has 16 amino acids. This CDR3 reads CASSEASAGSSRELFF. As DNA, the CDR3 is TGTGCCAGCAGCGAGGCCTCGGCAGGGTCCTCCCGGGAGCTGTTTTTT.

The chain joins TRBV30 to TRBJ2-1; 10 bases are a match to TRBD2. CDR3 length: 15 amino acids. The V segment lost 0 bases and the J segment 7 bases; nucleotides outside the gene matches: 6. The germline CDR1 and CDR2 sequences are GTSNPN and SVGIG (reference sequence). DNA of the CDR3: TGTGCCTGGAGTGTACGGAAGCGGGGGGGGAATGAGCAGTTCTTC. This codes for CAWSVRKRGGNEQFF.

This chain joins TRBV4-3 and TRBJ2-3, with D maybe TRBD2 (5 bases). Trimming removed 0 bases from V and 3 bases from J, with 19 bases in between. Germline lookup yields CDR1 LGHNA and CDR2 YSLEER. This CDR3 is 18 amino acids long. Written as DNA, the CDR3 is TGCGCCAGCAGCCAAGATACGGGGAGAACCTCCTATACAGATACGCAGTATTTT. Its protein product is CASSQDTGRTSYTDTQYF.

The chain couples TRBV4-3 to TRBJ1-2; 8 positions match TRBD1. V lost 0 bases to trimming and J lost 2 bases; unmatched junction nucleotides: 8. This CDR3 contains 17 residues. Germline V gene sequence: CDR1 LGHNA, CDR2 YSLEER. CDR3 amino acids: CASSQEVTHRGNYGYTF. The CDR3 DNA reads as TGCGCCAGCAGCCAAGAAGTTACCCACAGGGGGAACTATGGCTACACCTTC.

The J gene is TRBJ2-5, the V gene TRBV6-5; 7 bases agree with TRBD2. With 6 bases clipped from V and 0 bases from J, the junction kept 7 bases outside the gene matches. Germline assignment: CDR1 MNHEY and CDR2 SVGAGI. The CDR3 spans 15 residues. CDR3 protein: CASSLERGYQETQYF. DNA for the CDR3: TGTGCCAGCAGCCTAGAGCGGGGTTACCAAGAGACCCAGTACTTC.

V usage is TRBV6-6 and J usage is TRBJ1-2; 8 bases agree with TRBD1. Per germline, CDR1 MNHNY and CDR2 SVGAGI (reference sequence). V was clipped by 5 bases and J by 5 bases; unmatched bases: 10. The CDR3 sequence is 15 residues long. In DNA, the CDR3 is TGTGCCAGCAGTCCCCATTGGGACAGGACGTATGGCTACACCTTC. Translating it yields CASSPHWDRTYGYTF.

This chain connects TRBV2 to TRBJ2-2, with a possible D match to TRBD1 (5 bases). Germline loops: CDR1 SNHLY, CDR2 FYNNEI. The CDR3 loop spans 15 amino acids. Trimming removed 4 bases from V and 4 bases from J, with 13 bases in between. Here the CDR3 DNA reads TGTGCCAGCAGTGGGACATCCTTGAGCACCGGGGAGCTGTTTTTT. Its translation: CASSGTSLSTGELFF.

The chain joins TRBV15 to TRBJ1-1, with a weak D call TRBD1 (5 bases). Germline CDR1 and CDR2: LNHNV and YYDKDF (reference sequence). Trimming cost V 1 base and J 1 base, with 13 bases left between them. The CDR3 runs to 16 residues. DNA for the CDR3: TGTGCCACCAGCAGAGGGGGCCTAAACAGGAACACTGAAGCTTTCTTT. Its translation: CATSRGGLNRNTEAFF.

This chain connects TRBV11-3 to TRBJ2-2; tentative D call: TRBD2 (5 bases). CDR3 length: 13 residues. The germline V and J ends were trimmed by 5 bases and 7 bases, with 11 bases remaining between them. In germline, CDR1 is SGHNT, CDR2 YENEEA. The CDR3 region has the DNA TGTGCCAGCAGCCCACGGGGAGTCGGGGAGCTGTTTTTT. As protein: CASSPRGVGELFF.

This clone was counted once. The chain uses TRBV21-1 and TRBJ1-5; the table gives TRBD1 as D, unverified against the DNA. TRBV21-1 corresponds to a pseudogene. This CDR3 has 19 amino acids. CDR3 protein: CASSKETGRGLGGNQPQHF. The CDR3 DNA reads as TGTGCCAGCAGCAAAGAGACCGGAAGGGGATTAGGGGGCAATCAGCCCCAGCATTTT.

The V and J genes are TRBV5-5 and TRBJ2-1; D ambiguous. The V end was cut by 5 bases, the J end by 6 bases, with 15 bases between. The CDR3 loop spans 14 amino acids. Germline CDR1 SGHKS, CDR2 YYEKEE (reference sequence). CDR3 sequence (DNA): TGTGCCAGCAGACACCAATTCAACAGCAATGAGCAGTTCTTC. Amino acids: CASRHQFNSNEQFF. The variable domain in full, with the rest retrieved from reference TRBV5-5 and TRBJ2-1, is DAGVTQSPTHLIKTRGQQVTLRCSPISGHKSVSWYQQVLGQGPQFIFQYYEKEERGRGNFPDRFSARQFPNYSSELNVNALLLGDSALYLCASRHQFNSNEQFFGPGTRLTVL.

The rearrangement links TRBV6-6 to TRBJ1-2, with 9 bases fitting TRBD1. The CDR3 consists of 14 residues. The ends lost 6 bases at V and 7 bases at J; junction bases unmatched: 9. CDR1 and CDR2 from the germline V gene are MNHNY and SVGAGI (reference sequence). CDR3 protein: CASRGKQGAGGYTF. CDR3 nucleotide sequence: TGTGCCAGCAGGGGTAAACAGGGGGCGGGTGGCTACACCTTC.

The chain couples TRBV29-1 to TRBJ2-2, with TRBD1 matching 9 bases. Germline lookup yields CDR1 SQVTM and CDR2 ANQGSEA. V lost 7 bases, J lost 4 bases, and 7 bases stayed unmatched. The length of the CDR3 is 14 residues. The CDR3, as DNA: TGCAGCGCCCCGGGACAGGGCGGCACCGGGGAGCTGTTTTTT. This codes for CSAPGQGGTGELFF.

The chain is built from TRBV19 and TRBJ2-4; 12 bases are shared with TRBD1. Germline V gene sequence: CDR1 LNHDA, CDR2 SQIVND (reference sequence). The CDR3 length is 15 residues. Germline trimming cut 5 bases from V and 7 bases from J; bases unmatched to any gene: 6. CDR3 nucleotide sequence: TGTGCCAGTAGTCCGCCCGGGACAGGGGGCAACATTCAGTACTTC. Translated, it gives CASSPPGTGGNIQYF.

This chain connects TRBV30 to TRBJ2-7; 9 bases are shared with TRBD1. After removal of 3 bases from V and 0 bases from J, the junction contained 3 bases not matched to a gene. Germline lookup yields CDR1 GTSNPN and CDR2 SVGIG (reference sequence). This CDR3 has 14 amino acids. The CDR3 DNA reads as TGTGCCTGGAGAGGACAGGGGCGCTCCTACGAGCAGTACTTC. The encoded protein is CAWRGQGRSYEQYF.

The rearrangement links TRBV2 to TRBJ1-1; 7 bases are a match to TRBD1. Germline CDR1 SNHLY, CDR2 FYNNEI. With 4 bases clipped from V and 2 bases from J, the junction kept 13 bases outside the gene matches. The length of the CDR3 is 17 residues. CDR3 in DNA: TGTGCCAGCAGTGGGTACCGAGGGGGCCGAGAAAACACTGAAGCTTTCTTT. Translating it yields CASSGYRGGRENTEAFF.

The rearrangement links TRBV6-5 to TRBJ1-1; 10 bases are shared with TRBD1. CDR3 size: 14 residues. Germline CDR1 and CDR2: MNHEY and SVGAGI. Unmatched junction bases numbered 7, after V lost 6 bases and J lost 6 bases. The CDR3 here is CASSKDRGKAEAFF. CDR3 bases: TGTGCCAGCAGCAAGGACAGGGGGAAGGCTGAAGCTTTCTTT.

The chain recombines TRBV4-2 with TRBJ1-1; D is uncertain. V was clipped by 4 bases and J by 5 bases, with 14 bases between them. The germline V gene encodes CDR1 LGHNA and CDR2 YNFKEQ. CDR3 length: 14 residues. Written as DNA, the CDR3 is TGTGCCAGCAGCCCGTCTATGTCACGGACTGAAGCTTTCTTT. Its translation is CASSPSMSRTEAFF.

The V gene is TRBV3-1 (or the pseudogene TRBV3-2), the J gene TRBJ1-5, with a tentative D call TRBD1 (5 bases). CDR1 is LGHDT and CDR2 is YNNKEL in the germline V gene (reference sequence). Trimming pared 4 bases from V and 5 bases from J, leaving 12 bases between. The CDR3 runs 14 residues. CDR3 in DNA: TGTGCCAGCAGCCTCGGACATGTTGATCAGCCCCAGCATTTT. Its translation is CASSLGHVDQPQHF.

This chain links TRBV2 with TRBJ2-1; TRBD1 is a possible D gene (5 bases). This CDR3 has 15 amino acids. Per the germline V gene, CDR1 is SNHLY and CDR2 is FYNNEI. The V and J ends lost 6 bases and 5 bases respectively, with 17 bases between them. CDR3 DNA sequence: TGTGCCAGCAGACCTGACAGCCAGTCCGACAATGAGCAGTTCTTC. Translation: CASRPDSQSDNEQFF. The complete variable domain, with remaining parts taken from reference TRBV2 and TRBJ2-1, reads EPEVTQTPSHQVTQMGQEVILRCVPISNHLYFYWYRQILGQKVEFLVSFYNNEISEKSEIFDDQFSVERPDGSNFTLKIRSTKLEDSAMYFCASRPDSQSDNEQFFGPGTRLTVL.

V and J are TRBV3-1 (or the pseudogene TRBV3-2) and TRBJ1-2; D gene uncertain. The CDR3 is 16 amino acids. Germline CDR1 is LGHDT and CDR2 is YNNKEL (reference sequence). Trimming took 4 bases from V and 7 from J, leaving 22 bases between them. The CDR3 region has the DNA TGTGCCAGCAGCCTAAGCTCATTCGACACCCATCCTGGCTACACCTTC. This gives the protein CASSLSSFDTHPGYTF.

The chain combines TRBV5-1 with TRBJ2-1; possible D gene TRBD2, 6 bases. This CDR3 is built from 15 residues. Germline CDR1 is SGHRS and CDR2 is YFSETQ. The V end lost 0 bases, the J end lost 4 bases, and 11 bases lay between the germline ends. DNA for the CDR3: TGCGCCAGCAGCTTGGGCGCTAGCGAATACAATGAGCAGTTCTTC. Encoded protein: CASSLGASEYNEQFF.

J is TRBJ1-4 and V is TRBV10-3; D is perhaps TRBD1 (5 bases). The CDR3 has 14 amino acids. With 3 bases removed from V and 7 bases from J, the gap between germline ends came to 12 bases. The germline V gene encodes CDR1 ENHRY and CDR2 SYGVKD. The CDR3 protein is CAISERGGGEKLFF. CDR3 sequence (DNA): TGTGCCATCAGTGAACGGGGGGGTGGTGAAAAACTGTTTTTT.

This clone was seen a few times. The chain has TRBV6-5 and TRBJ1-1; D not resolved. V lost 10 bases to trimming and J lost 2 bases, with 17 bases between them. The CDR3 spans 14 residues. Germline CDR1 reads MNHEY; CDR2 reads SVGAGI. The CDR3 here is CATLRRTPNTEAFF. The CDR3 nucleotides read TGTGCCACCCTTCGTCGAACACCCAACACTGAAGCTTTCTTT.